This entry concerns a single T cell receptor beta chain. The multiple sclerosis control group was made up of treatment-naive patients with stable or active relapsing-remitting disease. The data derive from a study of CD8 T cells in Susac syndrome. Germline assignment: CDR1 SGDLS and CDR2 YYNGEE. Germline trimming cut 2 bases from V and 6 bases from J; bases unmatched to any gene: 1. This CDR3 is built from 14 residues. With random hexamers, reverse transcription was performed on roughly 0.5 to 1 ug of RNA. One entry per CDR3 protein results from TCRdb running MiXCR on the immunoSEQ multiplex PCR reads. This sample has about 200,000 distinct CDR3 sequences, with over 90% found just once.

This chain uses TRBV9 with TRBJ2-7; 14 nucleotides match TRBD2. Material for sequencing was CD4+ T cells from PBMCs. The receptor was isolated from a human donor with multiple sclerosis. The CDR3, as DNA: TGTGCCAGCAGCGTTGGGACTAGCGGGAGCGAGCAGTACTTC. This translates into CASSVGTSGSEQYF.